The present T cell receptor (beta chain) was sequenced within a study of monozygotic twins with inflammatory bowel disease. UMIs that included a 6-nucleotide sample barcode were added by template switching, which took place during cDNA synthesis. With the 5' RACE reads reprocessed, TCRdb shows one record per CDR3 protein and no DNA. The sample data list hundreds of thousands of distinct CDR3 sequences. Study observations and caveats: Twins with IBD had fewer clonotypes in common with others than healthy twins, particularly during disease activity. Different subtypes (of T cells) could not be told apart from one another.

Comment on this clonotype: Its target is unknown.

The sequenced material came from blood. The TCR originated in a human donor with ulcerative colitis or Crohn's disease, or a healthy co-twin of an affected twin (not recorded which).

CDR3: CASSSYPGEQYF. The V and J genes are TRBV5-1 and TRBJ2-7; as DNA is missing, the TRBD1 call by TCRdb cannot be tested. CDR1 and CDR2 from the germline V gene are SGHRS and YFSETQ. The CDR3 covers 12 residues.